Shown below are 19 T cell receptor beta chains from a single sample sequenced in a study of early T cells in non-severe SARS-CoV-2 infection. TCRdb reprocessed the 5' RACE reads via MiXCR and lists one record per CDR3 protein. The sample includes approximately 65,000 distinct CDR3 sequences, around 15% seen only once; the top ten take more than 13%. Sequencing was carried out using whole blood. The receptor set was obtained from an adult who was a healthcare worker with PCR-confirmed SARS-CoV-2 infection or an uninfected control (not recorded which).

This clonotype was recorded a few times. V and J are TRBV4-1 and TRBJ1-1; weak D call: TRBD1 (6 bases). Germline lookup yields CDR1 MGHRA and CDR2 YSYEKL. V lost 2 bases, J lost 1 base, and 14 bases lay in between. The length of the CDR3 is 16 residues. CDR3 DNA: TGCGCCAGCAGCCAACCACCGGGACACACGAACACTGAAGCTTTCTTT. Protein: CASSQPPGHTNTEAFF.

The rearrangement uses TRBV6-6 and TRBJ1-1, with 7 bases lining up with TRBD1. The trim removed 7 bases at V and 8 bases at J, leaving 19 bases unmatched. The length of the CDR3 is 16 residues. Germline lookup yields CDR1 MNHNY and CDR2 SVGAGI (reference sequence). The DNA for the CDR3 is TGTGCCAGCACAAGCCCAAGGGTTGACCAGACAGGGGAAGCTTTCTTT. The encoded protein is CASTSPRVDQTGEAFF.

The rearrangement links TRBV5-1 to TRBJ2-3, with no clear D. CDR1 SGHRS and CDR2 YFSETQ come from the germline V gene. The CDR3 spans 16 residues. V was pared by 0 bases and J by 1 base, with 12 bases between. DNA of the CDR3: TGCGCCAGCAGCTTGGTCGTGGGAATTCGCACAGATACGCAGTATTTT. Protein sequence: CASSLVVGIRTDTQYF.

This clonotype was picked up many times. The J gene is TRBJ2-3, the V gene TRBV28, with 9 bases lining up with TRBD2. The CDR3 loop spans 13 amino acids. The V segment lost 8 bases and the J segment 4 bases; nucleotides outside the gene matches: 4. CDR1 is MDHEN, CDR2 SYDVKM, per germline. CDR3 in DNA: TGTGCCAGCGGCGGGGGGGCAGCAGATACGCAGTATTTT. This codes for CASGGGAADTQYF.

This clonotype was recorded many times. The DNA of the CDR3 is TGTGCCAGCAGTTCGACGGGGGGCTCCTACGAGCAGTACTTC. Translated: CASSSTGGSYEQYF. This chain links TRBV12-3 or TRBV12-4 with TRBJ2-7; 7 bases align to TRBD2. This CDR3 region has 14 residues. The V segment lost 4 bases and the J segment 0 bases; nucleotides outside the gene matches: 3.

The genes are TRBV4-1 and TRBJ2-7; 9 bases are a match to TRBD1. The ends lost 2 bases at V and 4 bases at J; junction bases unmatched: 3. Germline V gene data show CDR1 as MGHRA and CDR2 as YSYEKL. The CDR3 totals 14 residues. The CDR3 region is CASSQYRGLYEQYF. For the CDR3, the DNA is TGCGCCAGCAGCCAATACAGGGGGCTGTACGAGCAGTACTTC.

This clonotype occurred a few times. CDR3 nucleotides: TGCGCCAGCAGGTTATCTAGCTCCTATAATTCACCCCTCCACTTT. Residues: CASRLSSSYNSPLHF. The rearrangement uses TRBV5-1 and TRBJ1-6; unclear D gene. Germline CDR1 reads SGHRS; CDR2 reads YFSETQ. This CDR3 comprises 15 residues. The V and J ends lost 5 bases and 0 bases respectively, with 9 bases between them.

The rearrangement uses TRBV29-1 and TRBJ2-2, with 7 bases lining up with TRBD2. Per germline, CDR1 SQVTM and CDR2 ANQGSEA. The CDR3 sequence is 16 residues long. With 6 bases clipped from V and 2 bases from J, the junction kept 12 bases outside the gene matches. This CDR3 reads CSVLKGAGSNTGELFF. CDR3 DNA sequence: TGCAGCGTCCTCAAGGGAGCGGGGTCTAACACCGGGGAGCTGTTTTTT.

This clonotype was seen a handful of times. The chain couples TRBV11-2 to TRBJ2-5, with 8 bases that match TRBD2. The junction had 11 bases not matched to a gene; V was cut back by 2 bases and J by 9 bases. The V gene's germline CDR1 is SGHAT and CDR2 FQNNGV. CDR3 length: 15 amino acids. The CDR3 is CASSLRRGAYVAQYF. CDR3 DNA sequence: TGTGCCAGCAGCTTAAGGCGGGGGGCCTACGTGGCCCAGTACTTC.

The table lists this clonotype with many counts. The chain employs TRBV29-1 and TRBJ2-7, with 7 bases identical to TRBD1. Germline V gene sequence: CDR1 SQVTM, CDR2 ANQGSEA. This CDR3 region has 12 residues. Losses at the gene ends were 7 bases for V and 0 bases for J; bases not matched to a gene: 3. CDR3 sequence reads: CSARDSSYEQYF. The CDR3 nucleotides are TGCAGCGCCCGGGACAGCTCCTACGAGCAGTACTTC.

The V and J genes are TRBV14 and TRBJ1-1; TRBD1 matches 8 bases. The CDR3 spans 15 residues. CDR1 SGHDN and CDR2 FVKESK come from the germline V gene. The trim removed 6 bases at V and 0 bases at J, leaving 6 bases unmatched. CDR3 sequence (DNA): TGTGCCAGCAGTCGAAGGACAGGGATGAACACTGAAGCTTTCTTT. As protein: CASSRRTGMNTEAFF. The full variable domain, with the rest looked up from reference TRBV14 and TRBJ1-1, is EAGVTQFPSHSVIEKGQTVTLRCDPISGHDNLYWYRRVMGKEIKFLLHFVKESKQDESGMPNNRFLAERTGGTYSTLKVQPAELEDSGVYFCASSRRTGMNTEAFFGQGTRLTVV.

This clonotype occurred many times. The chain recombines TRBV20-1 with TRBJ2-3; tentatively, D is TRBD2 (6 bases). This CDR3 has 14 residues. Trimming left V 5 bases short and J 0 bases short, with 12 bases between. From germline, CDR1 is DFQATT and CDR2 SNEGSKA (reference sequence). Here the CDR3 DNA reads TGCAGTGCTGATGCCGGGGGTAGCACAGATACGCAGTATTTT. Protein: CSADAGGSTDTQYF.

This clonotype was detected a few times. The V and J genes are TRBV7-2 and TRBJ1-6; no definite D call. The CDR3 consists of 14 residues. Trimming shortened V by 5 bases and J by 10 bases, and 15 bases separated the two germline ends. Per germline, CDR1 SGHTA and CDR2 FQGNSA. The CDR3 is CASSLIEGQSPLHF. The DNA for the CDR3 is TGTGCCAGCAGCCTAATCGAAGGGCAGTCACCCCTCCACTTT.

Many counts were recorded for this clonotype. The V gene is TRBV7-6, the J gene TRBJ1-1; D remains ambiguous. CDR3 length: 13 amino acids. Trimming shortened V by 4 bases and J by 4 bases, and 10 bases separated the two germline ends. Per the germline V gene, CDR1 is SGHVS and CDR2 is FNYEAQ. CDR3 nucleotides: TGTGCCAGCAGCTATCGGGAGGGCACTGAAGCTTTCTTT. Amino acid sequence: CASSYREGTEAFF.

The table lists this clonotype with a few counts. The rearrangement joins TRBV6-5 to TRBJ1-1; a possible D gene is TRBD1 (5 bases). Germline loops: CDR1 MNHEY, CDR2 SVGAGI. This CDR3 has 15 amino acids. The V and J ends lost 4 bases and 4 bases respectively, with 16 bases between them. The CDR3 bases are TGTGCCAGCAGTTTCTCCCCAGGGTTGGGCACTGAAGCTTTCTTT. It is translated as CASSFSPGLGTEAFF.

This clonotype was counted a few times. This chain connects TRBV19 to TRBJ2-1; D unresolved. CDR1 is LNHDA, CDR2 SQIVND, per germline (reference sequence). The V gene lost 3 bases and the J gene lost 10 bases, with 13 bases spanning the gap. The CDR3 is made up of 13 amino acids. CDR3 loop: CASSMGGFGEQFF. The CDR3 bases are TGTGCCAGTAGTATGGGTGGTTTTGGGGAGCAGTTCTTC. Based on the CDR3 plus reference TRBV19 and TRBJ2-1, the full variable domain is DGGITQSPKYLFRKEGQNVTLSCEQNLNHDAMYWYRQDPGQGLRLIYYSQIVNDFQKGDIAEGYSVSREKKESFPLTVTSAQKNPTAFYLCASSMGGFGEQFFGPGTRLTVL.

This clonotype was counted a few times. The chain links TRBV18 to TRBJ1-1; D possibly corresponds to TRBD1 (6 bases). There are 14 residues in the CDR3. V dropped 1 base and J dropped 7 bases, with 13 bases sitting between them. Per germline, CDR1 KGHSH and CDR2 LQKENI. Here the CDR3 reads CASSPQGVQSEAFF. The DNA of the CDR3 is TGTGCCAGCTCACCACAGGGGGTGCAAAGTGAAGCTTTCTTT.

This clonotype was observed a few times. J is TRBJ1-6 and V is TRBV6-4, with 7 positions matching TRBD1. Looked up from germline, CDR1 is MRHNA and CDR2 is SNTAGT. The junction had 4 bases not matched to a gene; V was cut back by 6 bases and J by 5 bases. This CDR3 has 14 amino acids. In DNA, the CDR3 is TGTGCCAGCAGACTAACAGGGGATAATTCACCCCTCCACTTT. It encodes CASRLTGDNSPLHF.

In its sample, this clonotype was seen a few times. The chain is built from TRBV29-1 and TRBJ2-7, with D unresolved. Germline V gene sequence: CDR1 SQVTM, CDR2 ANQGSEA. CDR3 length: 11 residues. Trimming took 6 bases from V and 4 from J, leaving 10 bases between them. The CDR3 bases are TGCAGCGTCGGTGACGGATACGAGCAGTACTTC. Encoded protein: CSVGDGYEQYF.